Below are 7 T cell receptor beta chains sequenced from a single sample in a study of T-cell reconstitution after alpha-beta-depleted transplantation in children. Unique molecular identifiers tagged the TCRbeta library. TCRdb recomputed calls from the PCR reads with MiXCR, one row per CDR3 protein. The sample holds more than 300,000 distinct CDR3 sequences; about 17% are singletons and the top ten take around two fifths. Material: PBMCs, mostly from graft donor cells, obtained 360 days after TCRalphabeta/CD19-depleted stem cell transplant. All receptors come from a male patient under 10 years old who had a stem cell transplant for acute lymphoblastic leukemia, so the T cells may come from the graft donor.

This sequence joins TRBV9 and TRBJ2-5; TRBD1 might be the D (5 bases). V dropped 3 bases and J dropped 0 bases, with 9 bases sitting between them. The CDR3 is 14 residues long. Germline lookup yields CDR1 SGDLS and CDR2 YYNGEE. The CDR3 region has the DNA TGTGCCAGCAGCGGAACAGGAAACCAAGAGACCCAGTACTTC. It specifies CASSGTGNQETQYF.

V gene TRBV30 combines with J gene TRBJ2-1; 13 bases are shared with TRBD2. V shed 0 bases, J shed 0 bases, and the junction held 5 bases outside the gene matches. Germline assignment: CDR1 GTSNPN and CDR2 SVGIG (reference sequence). This CDR3 is 18 amino acids long. The CDR3 is CAWSVLAGGPSSYNEQFF. Here the CDR3 DNA reads TGTGCCTGGAGTGTACTAGCGGGAGGGCCTAGCTCCTACAATGAGCAGTTCTTC.

This chain joins TRBV29-1 and TRBJ1-2; no firm D call. Germline CDR1 and CDR2: SQVTM and ANQGSEA. V was cut by 4 bases and J by 4 bases, with 7 bases left in between. CDR3 length: 11 amino acids. The CDR3 bases are TGCAGCGTTGGGACCCCCTATGGCTACACCTTC. Its translation: CSVGTPYGYTF.

This clonotype came up many times. The genes are TRBV10-3 and TRBJ2-5; TRBD2 agrees at 8 bases. Unmatched junction bases numbered 5, after V lost 6 bases and J lost 2 bases. CDR3 length equals 14 residues. Germline V lookup: CDR1 ENHRY, CDR2 SYGVKD. CDR3 DNA sequence: TGTGCCATCAGCCGGGGGGGCCCTCAAGAGACCCAGTACTTC. Amino acids: CAISRGGPQETQYF.

This clonotype was counted a few times. The rearrangement links TRBV28 to TRBJ2-7; perhaps TRBD2 as D (5 bases). CDR1 and CDR2 (germline): MDHEN, SYDVKM. V lost 2 bases to trimming and J lost 1 base, with 9 bases between them. The CDR3 runs 14 residues. Written as DNA, the CDR3 is TGTGCCAGCAGTTTACGGAGCGGTTCCTACGAGCAGTACTTC. This sequence encodes CASSLRSGSYEQYF. Full variable domain (rest looked up from reference TRBV28 and TRBJ2-7): DVKVTQSSRYLVKRTGEKVFLECVQDMDHENMFWYRQDPGLGLRLIYFSYDVKMKEKGDIPEGYSVSREKKERFSLILESASTNQTSMYLCASSLRSGSYEQYFGPGTRLTVT.

This clonotype has just a few counts. V gene TRBV7-2 combines with J gene TRBJ2-7, with 8 bases fitting TRBD1. The CDR3 extends over 12 amino acids. Germline V CDR1 and CDR2: SGHTA, FQGNSA. The V segment lost 2 bases and the J segment 12 bases; nucleotides outside the gene matches: 6. This CDR3 reads CASSLPPRGPYF. The CDR3 DNA sequence: TGTGCCAGCAGCTTACCTCCCAGGGGGCCGTACTTC. The variable domain in full, with the rest retrieved from reference TRBV7-2 and TRBJ2-7, is GAGVSQSPSNKVTEKGKDVELRCDPISGHTALYWYRQSLGQGLEFLIYFQGNSAPDKSGLPSDRFSAERTGGSVSTLTIQRTQQEDSAVYLCASSLPPRGPYFGPGTRLTVT.

The chain couples TRBV4-1 to TRBJ1-2; 10 bases are shared with TRBD1. Trimming removed 4 bases from V and 6 bases from J; junction bases left unmatched: 5. This CDR3 is built from 14 residues. CDR1 is MGHRA, CDR2 YSYEKL, per germline. The CDR3: CASSRGQGGDGYTF. Here the CDR3 DNA reads TGCGCCAGCAGCCGCGGACAGGGGGGCGATGGCTACACCTTC.